These T cell receptor beta chains were read from a single sample in a study of metastatic and nonmetastatic thyroid tumors. TCRdb redid the clone calls on the PCR reads using MiXCR. The sample shows some 15,000 clones, about 12% of them seen only once. The sequencing input was blood. The receptors derive from a female donor with papillary thyroid cancer or a benign thyroid nodule (not recorded which). Some clones in this sample may be carry-over from other donors' samples. CDR3s include the opening cysteine and the closing phenylalanine or tryptophan. D genes are given only for firm matches. Expanded clones get a size class; other rows say once, few or many, or leave the size out.

NA | TRBJ1-6 | few | TRBV6-1 | TGTGCCAGCAGTGAAGACGAGCTCAAGGCCCTCCACTTT | CASSEDELKALHF
NA | TRBJ2-7 | NA | TRBV6-2/TRBV6-3 | TGTGCCTGCAGGGTAGAGGGAGCGGACTCCTACGAGCAGTACTTC | CACRVEGADSYEQYF
NA | TRBJ1-6 | many | TRBV29-1 | TGCAGCGTCGGAAGCTCCTATAATTCACCCCTCCACTTT | CSVGSSYNSPLHF
NA | TRBJ1-5 | many | TRBV19 | TGTGCCAGCAGCCCTACAGGGATTGGAAATCAGCCCCAGCATTTT | CASSPTGIGNQPQHF
TRBD1 | TRBJ2-7 | NA | TRBV6-1 | TGTGCCAGCAGTGAAGCAGAGACAGGGTCATCCGAGCAGTACTTC | CASSEAETGSSEQYF
NA | TRBJ2-3 | medium-sized | TRBV6-1 | TGTGCCACCTCATCACTAAGCACAGATACGCAGTATTTT | CATSSLSTDTQYF
NA | TRBJ2-1 | many | TRBV5-1 | TGCGCCAGCAGCTTGACGGCCTCGGGTTCTGAGCAGTTCTTC | CASSLTASGSEQFF
TRBD2 | TRBJ2-7 | many | TRBV20-1 | TGCAGTGCTCTCCCCAGAACTAGCGGGAGTTGGGGCTACGAGCAGTACTTC | CSALPRTSGSWGYEQYF
TRBD2 | TRBJ2-3 | many | TRBV5-1 | TGCGCCAGCAGTCCGACTAGCGGGGGGGCGTCAGATACGCAGTATTTT | CASSPTSGGASDTQYF
NA | TRBJ1-4 | many | TRBV9 | TGTGCCAGCAGCGGACCCGGGACGGTCAATGAAAAACTGTTTTTT | CASSGPGTVNEKLFF
NA | TRBJ2-1 | many | TRBV20-1 | TGCAGTGCTACTAGGCATGACAATGAGCAGTTCTTC | CSATRHDNEQFF
NA | TRBJ2-1 | many | TRBV25-1 | TGTGCCAGCAGTTCCGACCCTGACTCCTACAATGAGCAGTTCTTC | CASSSDPDSYNEQFF
NA | TRBJ2-3 | many | TRBV20-1 | TGCAGTGCTAAAGAGTTGGATACGCAGTATTTT | CSAKELDTQYF
NA | TRBJ2-3 | many | TRBV27 | TGTGCCAGCAGTTTAGGGGGGTACCACACAGATACGCAGTATTTT | CASSLGGYHTDTQYF
NA | TRBJ2-7 | many | TRBV29-1 | TGCAGCGCCCTAAACCTGGCGGACGAGCAGTACTTC | CSALNLADEQYF
NA | TRBJ2-3 | NA | TRBV6-2/TRBV6-3 | TGTGGCCGCAGTCCGGTGGCAGAAACAGATACGCAGTATTTT | CGRSPVAETDTQYF